This TCR beta chain was documented in a study of CD8+ T cells in alopecia areata. Study-level points and caveats: Among the cells sequenced in scalp samples are also the resident alphabeta T cells of normal skin. Lesional scalp exceeded normal scalp in clonality, especially in alopecia totalis/universalis. In patients, TCRs were shared less clearly than in mice, and HLA may possibly be involved.

RNA was extracted and reverse transcribed into cDNA as the sequencing template. Assay used: immunoSEQ multiplex PCR; TCRdb lists only in-frame clones, some missing. Counted here are around 100,000 clones, approximately 52% occurring once; the ten biggest clones make up 8% to 10%. Notes on this clone: Its antigen remains unknown.

PBMCs provided sorted CD4+ and CD8+ T cells. CDR1 and CDR2 from the germline V gene are MGHDK and SYGVNS. The ends were cut back, 5 bases at V and 4 bases at J, with 17 bases in the middle. This CDR3 contains 15 residues. The V call is TRBV25-1, the J call TRBJ2-5; TRBD1 might be the D (5 bases). Sequences were obtained from CD4+ T cells sorted from blood. The source is a human donor in good health. The CDR3 DNA reads TGTGCCAGCAGTCGGGCCAGGGTAGCATCAGAGACCCAGTACTTC. It specifies CASSRARVASETQYF.